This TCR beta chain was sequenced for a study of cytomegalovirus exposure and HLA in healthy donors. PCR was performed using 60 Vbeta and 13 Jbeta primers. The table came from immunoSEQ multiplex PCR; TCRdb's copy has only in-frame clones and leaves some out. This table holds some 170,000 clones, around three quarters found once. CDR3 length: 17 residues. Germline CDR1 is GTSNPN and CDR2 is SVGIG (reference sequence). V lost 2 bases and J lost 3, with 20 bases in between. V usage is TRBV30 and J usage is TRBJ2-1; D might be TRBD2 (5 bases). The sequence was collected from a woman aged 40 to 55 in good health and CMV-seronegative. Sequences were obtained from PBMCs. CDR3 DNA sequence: TGTGCCTGGAGTAGATCCGGGGTTTTAACCTACTACAATGAGCAGTTCTTC. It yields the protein CAWSRSGVLTYYNEQFF.